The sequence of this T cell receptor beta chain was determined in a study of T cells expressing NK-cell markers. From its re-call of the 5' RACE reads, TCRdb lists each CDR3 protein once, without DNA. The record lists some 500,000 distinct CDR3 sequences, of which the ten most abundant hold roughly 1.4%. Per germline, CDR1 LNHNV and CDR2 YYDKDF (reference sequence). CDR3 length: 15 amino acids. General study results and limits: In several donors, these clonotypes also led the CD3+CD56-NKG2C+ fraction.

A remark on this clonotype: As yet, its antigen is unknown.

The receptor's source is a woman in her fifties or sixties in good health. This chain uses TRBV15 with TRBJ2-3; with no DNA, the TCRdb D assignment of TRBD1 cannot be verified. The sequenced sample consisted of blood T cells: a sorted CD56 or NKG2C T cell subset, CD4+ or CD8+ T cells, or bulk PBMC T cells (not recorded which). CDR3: CATTKQGTSTDTQYF.